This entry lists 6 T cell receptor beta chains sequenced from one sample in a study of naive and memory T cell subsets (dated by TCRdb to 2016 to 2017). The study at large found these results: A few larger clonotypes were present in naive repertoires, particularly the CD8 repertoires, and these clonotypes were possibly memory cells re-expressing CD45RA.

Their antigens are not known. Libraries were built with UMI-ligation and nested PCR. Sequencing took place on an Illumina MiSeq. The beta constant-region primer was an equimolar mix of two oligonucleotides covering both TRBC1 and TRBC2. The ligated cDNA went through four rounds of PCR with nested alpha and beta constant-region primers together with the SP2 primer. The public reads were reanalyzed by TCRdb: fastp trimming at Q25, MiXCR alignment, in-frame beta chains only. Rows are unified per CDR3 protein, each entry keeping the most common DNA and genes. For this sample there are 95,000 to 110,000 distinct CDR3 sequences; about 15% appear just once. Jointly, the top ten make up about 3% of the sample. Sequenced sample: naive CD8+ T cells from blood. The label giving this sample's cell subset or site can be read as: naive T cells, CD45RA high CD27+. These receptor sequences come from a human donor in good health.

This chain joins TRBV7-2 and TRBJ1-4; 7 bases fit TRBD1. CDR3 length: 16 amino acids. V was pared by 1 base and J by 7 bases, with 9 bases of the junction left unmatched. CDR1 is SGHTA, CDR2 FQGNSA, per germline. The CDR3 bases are TGTGCCAGCAGCTTAGTGGGAGGGGGCAGGGGTGAAAAACTGTTTTTT. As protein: CASSLVGGGRGEKLFF.

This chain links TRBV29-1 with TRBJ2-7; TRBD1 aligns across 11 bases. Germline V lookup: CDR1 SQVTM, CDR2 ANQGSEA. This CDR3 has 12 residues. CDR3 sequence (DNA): TGCAAGGTGGACAGGGGGCAATACGAGCAGTACTTC. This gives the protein CKVDRGQYEQYF.

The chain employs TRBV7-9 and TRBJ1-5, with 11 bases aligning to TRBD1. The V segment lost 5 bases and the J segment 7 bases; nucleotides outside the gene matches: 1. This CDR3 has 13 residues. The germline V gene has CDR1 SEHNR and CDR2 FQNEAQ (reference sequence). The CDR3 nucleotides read TGTGCCAGCAGCCGGGACAGGGGGCAGCCCCAGCATTTT. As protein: CASSRDRGQPQHF.

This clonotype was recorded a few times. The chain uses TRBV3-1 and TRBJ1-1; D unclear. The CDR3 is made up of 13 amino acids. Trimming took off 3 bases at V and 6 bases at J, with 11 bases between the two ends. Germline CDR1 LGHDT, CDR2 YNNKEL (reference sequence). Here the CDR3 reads CASSHTGRSEAFF. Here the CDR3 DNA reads TGTGCCAGCAGCCATACGGGCAGGTCTGAAGCTTTCTTT.

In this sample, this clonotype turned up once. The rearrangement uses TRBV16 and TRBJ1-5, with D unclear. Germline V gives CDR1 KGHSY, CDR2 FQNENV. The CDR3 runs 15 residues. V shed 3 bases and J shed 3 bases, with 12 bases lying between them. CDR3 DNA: TGTGCCAGCAGCCAGGGAGGGCGGGACAATCAGCCCCAGCATTTT. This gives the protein CASSQGGRDNQPQHF.

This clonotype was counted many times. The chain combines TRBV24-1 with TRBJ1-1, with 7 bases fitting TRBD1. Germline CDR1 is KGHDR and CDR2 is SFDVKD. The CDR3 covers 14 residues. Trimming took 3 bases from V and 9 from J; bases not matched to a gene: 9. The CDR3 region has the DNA TGTGCCACCAGTGATCCGCGGACAGGCCCCAAAGCTTTCTTT. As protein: CATSDPRTGPKAFF.